This TCR beta chain was captured in a study of blood T cell repertoires in COVID-19. About the research overall: T cells, B-cell-depleted T cells, or PBMCs provided the cDNA or gDNA that served as material.

In Seattle, patients joined the study during active infection and were tracked longitudinally. As handled by the study authors: Researchers report that nucleated cell counts were estimated from reference gene primer amplification. Only in-frame clones appear in the TCRdb table, and some are missing; sequencing was by immunoSEQ multiplex PCR. V, J and clone size are taken as reported in that table, and D and trimming were inferred from the DNA itself. Altogether approximately 480,000 clones are present, roughly 89% being singletons, with the ten largest covering around 0.92%. Sequences were obtained from peripheral blood. The clonotype originates from a young man with COVID-19, enrolled during active disease.

The CDR3 DNA sequence: TGTGCCACCAGCAGAGATCTTCCCCAGGGGCAGTTCTTC. Translating gives CATSRDLPQGQFF. The chain recombines TRBV15 with TRBJ2-1, with D perhaps TRBD1 (5 bases). V was clipped by 0 bases and J by 12 bases, with 12 bases between them. Germline V CDR1 and CDR2: LNHNV, YYDKDF (reference sequence). The CDR3 consists of 13 residues.